This T cell receptor (beta chain) was found in a study of control samples from healthy donors and cancer patients. Profiled with immunoSEQ multiplex PCR; TCRdb holds only in-frame clones, not every one. The repertoire holds about 120,000 clones, with approximately 94% as singletons. This clone turned up a few times. Sequencing was carried out using PBMCs. The TCR sequence derives from a man aged 50 or older with head and neck cancer.

CDR3 coding DNA: TGTGCCAGCAGTGAATCTCACAGTCGAAACACCGGGGAGCTGTTTTTT. It encodes CASSESHSRNTGELFF. This chain joins TRBV6-4 and TRBJ2-2; D gene ambiguous. Deletions cut 3 bases from V and 2 bases from J, with 13 bases between. This CDR3 has 16 residues. Germline V CDR1 and CDR2: MRHNA, SNTAGT.